This T cell receptor beta chain was found in a study of OX40 agonist ivuxolimab in advanced cancers. The study in broad terms: Ivuxolimab was a fully human IgG2 agonistic monoclonal antibody targeting the costimulatory receptor OX40 (CD134). Patients were allowed to have had prior anti-PD-1, anti-PD-L1 or anti-CTLA-4 therapy, and approximately 43% of the dose-escalation patients had previously received checkpoint inhibitors. The monotherapy dose-escalation portion (N of about 50 patients) of the phase I ivuxolimab trial is reported in the paper. Intravenous ivuxolimab was administered to patients every 2 weeks at six dose levels: 0.01, 0.1, 0.3, 1.5, 3 and 10 mg/kg. Partial responses occurred in three dose-escalation patients: two with cutaneous melanoma and one with hepatocellular carcinoma. A male proportion of 82.7% and a mean age of about 60 years, ranging from about 20 to 85, were recorded for the dose-escalation cohort. Among the roughly 52 dose-escalation patients, roughly 20 had hepatocellular carcinoma, roughly 15 melanoma, 9 renal cell carcinoma and 9 head and neck cancer. Peripheral TCRbeta sequencing aimed to test whether ivuxolimab altered TCR sequence diversity and caused clonal T-cell expansion. On the study overall, not on this receptor specifically: After ivuxolimab, CD8+ T cells had more expanded clones than CD4+ T cells on average. Low levels of normalized T-cell clonal expansion were also shown by some nonresponding patients. At doses of 0.1 to 3.0 mg/kg, clonal expansion of both CD4+ and CD8+ blood T cells was observed from baseline to week 6. Which antigens the clonally expanded peripheral T cells were specific for was not determined. In the 0.1-3.0 mg/kg groups, partial responders had among the lowest normalized peripheral clonal expansion, particularly in CD8+ T cells.

The trial excluded patients who had a history of autoimmune disease or were on systemic immunosuppression. Peripheral blood for TCR sequencing was drawn from every dose cohort at baseline, at cycle 4 day 1 and at cycle 7 day 1. Samples came from an open-label, multicenter, first-in-human phase I dose-escalation trial of ivuxolimab. Adults with locally advanced or metastatic melanoma, renal cell carcinoma, hepatocellular carcinoma or head and neck squamous cell carcinoma were enrolled in the trial. Before TCR sequencing, CD4+ T cells and CD8+ T cells were sorted from peripheral blood as separate populations. Genomic DNA was isolated from the sorted cells so that the TCRbeta CDR3 region could be sequenced. The immunoSEQ Assay was used for sequencing of TCRbeta CDR3 regions. As stored in TCRdb, this immuneACCESS dataset retains in-frame rearrangements with V and J assigned. A fraction of the clones does not appear; measured against another copy, unresolved V genes explain less than half of the discrepancy, and the remainder lacks a known reason. Here the sample has about 52,000 clones; approximately 91% occur a single time. The ten largest clonotypes hold 11% to 15% of the sample.

About this clone itself: This receptor's antigen is unknown. The sample holds no much larger clone one base away, and base qualities are not on file.

CDR1 and CDR2 (LNHDA, SQIVND) derive from the germline V gene (reference sequence). Including the terminal cysteine and phenylalanine, the CDR3 comprises 13 residues. The retained sequence is limited to the CDR3, 39 bases, with the frame set at the first base. V is pared back by 5 bases and J by 7 bases, with 14 bases lying between the germline termini. The TCR sequence derives from an adult with an advanced solid tumor such as melanoma, head and neck, liver or kidney cancer. Sequencing used CD4+ or CD8+ T cells sorted from blood, obtained in a trial of the OX40 agonist ivuxolimab. The rearrangement combines TRBV19 with TRBJ1-1, and possibly TRBD1, on 6 matching bases. The CDR3: CASSWSGAVEAFF. DNA sequence: TGTGCCAGTAGTTGGTCAGGGGCTGTTGAAGCTTTCTTT.